The clone carrying this T cell receptor beta chain has only a few counts. Its antigen is still unknown. Once extracted for a subset, genomic DNA was divided evenly among several immunoSEQ plates. The repertoire was sequenced with immunoSEQ multiplex PCR; TCRdb's copy has only in-frame clones and lacks some. This table holds 850,000 to 1,100,000 clones, about 72% found once. CDR1 is SGHVS, CDR2 FQNEAQ, per germline. There are 16 residues in the CDR3. The V and J ends lost 1 base and 7 bases respectively, with 19 bases between them. This entry comes from a study of shared clonotypes between healthy human individuals. About the research overall: CD4 naive cells filled three plates per donor, CD4 memory three, CD8 naive two and CD8 memory one. Study-wide points: In contrast to clonotypes shared by all four donors, non-shared clonotypes had lower generation probabilities.

V usage is TRBV7-8 and J usage is TRBJ1-2; possible D gene TRBD1, 6 bases. The sample taken for sequencing was memory CD4+ T cells from PBMCs. Subset denoted: CD45RA-negative fraction. The source of this sequence is a man aged 18-30 years in good health. Some clones in this sample may be carry-over from other donors' samples. DNA of the CDR3: TGTGCCAGCAGCTTAGACCCGACAGGATTTATGGTTGGCTACACCTTC. Protein: CASSLDPTGFMVGYTF.